One sample yielded the 8 T cell receptor beta chains listed below, sequenced in a study of beta chain features in type 1 diabetes. Sequencing targeted expressed TCRB transcripts, as all isolated RNA had been reverse transcribed. Clones were sequenced by immunoSEQ multiplex PCR, and TCRdb holds only the in-frame ones, with some missing. The sample yields 360,000 or so clones, 15% to 20% seen once. The sequenced sample was naive CD4+ T cells from blood. The receptors were sampled from a woman aged 18-29 years in good health.

This chain joins TRBV27 and TRBJ2-7; 9 bases are shared with TRBD1. CDR3 length: 15 amino acids. J lost 3 bases, V lost 3 bases, and 6 bases had no gene match. CDR1 and CDR2 from the germline V gene are MNHEY and SMNVEV (reference sequence). DNA of the CDR3: TGTGCCAGCAGTTTCTCCGGGACAGGGCACTACGAGCAGTACTTC. Translating it yields CASSFSGTGHYEQYF.

This clone has more than one count but fewer than ten. J is TRBJ2-7 and V is TRBV2; 7 bases fit TRBD1. The trim removed 6 bases at V and 6 bases at J, leaving 8 bases unmatched. The V gene's germline CDR1 is SNHLY and CDR2 FYNNEI. The CDR3 is 13 amino acids. The CDR3 here is CASSRDRLPEQYF. CDR3 DNA sequence: TGTGCCAGCAGCCGGGACAGACTACCCGAGCAGTACTTC. Supplemented by reference TRBV2 and TRBJ2-7, the full variable domain reads EPEVTQTPSHQVTQMGQEVILRCVPISNHLYFYWYRQILGQKVEFLVSFYNNEISEKSEIFDDQFSVERPDGSNFTLKIRSTKLEDSAMYFCASSRDRLPEQYFGPGTRLTVT.

The chain joins TRBV4-3 to TRBJ1-2, with D tentatively TRBD1 (5 bases). V shed 0 bases and J shed 9 bases, with 11 bases lying between them. The CDR3 has 13 residues. Germline loops: CDR1 LGHNA, CDR2 YSLEER. The CDR3 nucleotides read TGCGCCAGCAGCCAAGATCCAGGGATGAGCTACACCTTC. Translating gives CASSQDPGMSYTF.

CDR3 residues: CASSQPQETYEQYF. CDR3 coding DNA: TGTGCCAGCAGCCAACCACAGGAGACCTACGAGCAGTACTTC. V usage is TRBV4-2 and J usage is TRBJ2-7; maybe TRBD1 (5 bases). CDR3 length: 14 amino acids. Trimming cost V 2 bases and J 2 bases, with 10 bases left between them. Germline V gene data show CDR1 as LGHNA and CDR2 as YNFKEQ.

The J gene is TRBJ1-1, the V gene TRBV30, with D possibly TRBD1 on 5 matching bases. This CDR3 is 14 amino acids long. Germline CDR1 reads GTSNPN; CDR2 reads SVGIG (reference sequence). V was cut by 3 bases and J by 1 base, with 12 bases left in between. CDR3 loop: CAWSSKTANTEAFF. The CDR3 nucleotides are TGTGCCTGGAGCTCCAAGACAGCGAACACTGAAGCTTTCTTT. The whole variable domain, remainder taken from reference TRBV30 and TRBJ1-1, is SQTIHQWPATLVQPVGSPLSLECTVEGTSNPNLYWYRQAAGRGLQLLFYSVGIGQISSEVPQNLSASRPQDRQFILSSKKLLLSDSGFYLCAWSSKTANTEAFFGQGTRLTVV.

This clone was picked up a small number of times. V gene TRBV5-4 combines with J gene TRBJ2-1; a weak D match, TRBD2 (5 bases). This CDR3 is built from 17 residues. From germline, CDR1 is SGHNT and CDR2 YYREEE (reference sequence). The V and J ends lost 6 bases and 4 bases respectively, with 23 bases between them. CDR3 in amino acids: CASTFGGGSIPYNEQFF. The CDR3 nucleotides read TGTGCCAGCACCTTCGGCGGTGGGAGCATCCCGTACAATGAGCAGTTCTTC. Full variable domain (missing parts from reference TRBV5-4 and TRBJ2-1): ETGVTQSPTHLIKTRGQQVTLRCSSQSGHNTVSWYQQALGQGPQFIFQYYREEENGRGNFPPRFSGLQFPNYSSELNVNALELDDSALYLCASTFGGGSIPYNEQFFGPGTRLTVL.

As regards this clone: This sample includes further DNA sequences coding for the same CDR3. The V call is TRBV5-1, the J call TRBJ1-1; D gene ambiguous. The CDR3 contains 13 residues. Germline V gene lookup returns CDR1 SGHRS and CDR2 YFSETQ. V was pared by 2 bases and J by 1 base, with 6 bases between. The CDR3 reads CASSFGENTEAFF. CDR3 nucleotides: TGCGCCAGCAGCTTCGGAGAGAACACTGAAGCTTTCTTT.

The rearrangement links TRBV30 to TRBJ1-5; TRBD1 aligns across 7 bases. The V and J ends lost 1 base and 11 bases, in that order; junction bases with no gene match: 11. CDR3 size: 14 residues. CDR1 GTSNPN and CDR2 SVGIG come from the germline V gene (reference sequence). In DNA form, the CDR3 reads TGTGCCTGGAGTGCATACAGGGGCGCCCCGGCCCAGCATTTT. Translating gives CAWSAYRGAPAQHF.